Sequencing of this T cell receptor beta chain was carried out in a study of neurological immune-mediated disorders. Study findings and constraints: TCR-beta repertoires seemed private in all groups, with no expanded CDR3 amino acid sequences shared. Neither clinical nor MRI features were found to be associated with the multiple sclerosis repertoire cluster.

MiXCR was run by TCRdb on the 5' RACE reads, yielding one entry per CDR3 protein. The sample holds about 60,000 distinct CDR3 sequences; about 3.5% are singletons and the top ten take approximately 1.6%. This clonotype has only a few counts. What it recognizes is unknown. Germline CDR1 and CDR2: SGHKS and YYEKEE (reference sequence). The CDR3 totals 14 residues. Germline trimming cut 4 bases from V and 4 bases from J; bases unmatched to any gene: 6. The sequencing sample was made of PBMCs. This rearrangement joins TRBV5-5 to TRBJ2-3; 7 nucleotides line up with TRBD1. The origin of this receptor is a man aged 25-45 years with multiple sclerosis. The CDR3 loop is CASSPRGGPDTQYF. The CDR3 nucleotides are TGTGCCAGCAGCCCCAGAGGGGGCCCAGATACGCAGTATTTT. Filled out from reference TRBV5-5 and TRBJ2-3, the complete variable domain reads DAGVTQSPTHLIKTRGQQVTLRCSPISGHKSVSWYQQVLGQGPQFIFQYYEKEERGRGNFPDRFSARQFPNYSSELNVNALLLGDSALYLCASSPRGGPDTQYFGPGTRLTVL.